This TCR beta chain derives from a study of T cell repertoires in cytomegalovirus infection (dated by TCRdb to the late 2010s). Regarding the study in general: Alongside well-studied HLA-B-restricted epitopes, the peptide stimulations were aimed at recently identified HLA-C-restricted CMV epitopes, whose presentation resists viral immunomodulation. The HLA type of each donor mattered for the analysis, because public TCR beta signatures pointed to carriage of CMV infection along with the matching HLA type. The paper's findings and limits, for the study overall: Cumulative frequency of public TCR beta family members discriminated carriers of CMV infection plus the relevant HLA type in this cohort and an independent roughly 320-donor cohort. The ex vivo response was dominated by HLA-C-restricted CMV-specific TCR beta clonotypes, which also provided the single most frequent clonotype in two of eight donors.

Instrument on record: Illumina HiSeq 1500. TCRdb took the public reads, trimmed them with fastp at Q25, ran MiXCR for clone calling and kept in-frame beta chains. Entries are consolidated by CDR3 protein sequence, retaining the most common genes and DNA. The sample records approximately 770,000 distinct CDR3 sequences, almost 30% of which are singletons. Around 12% of the sample comes from the top ten. The sample holds a few counts of this clonotype. What this receptor recognizes is not known. Base-call qualities are not available, and no considerably larger clone is one nucleotide away. Per the publication, the treatment or condition label means: in vitro stimulation with specific CMV peptide epitopes to enrich CMV-specific T cells. This TCR came from a human donor in good health (CMV status not recorded). Some clones in this sample may be carry-over from other donors' samples. This specimen was cultured CD8+ T cells from PBMCs, taken from culture after CMV antigen stimulation.

The bases read TGCGCCAGCAGCTCCGGGACTAGCGACTACAATGAGCAGTTCTTC. It translates as CASSSGTSDYNEQFF. Rearrangement joined TRBV5-1 to TRBJ2-1; 10 bases in between match TRBD2. Via the germline V gene, CDR1 is SGHRS and CDR2 YFSETQ. Unmatched junction bases come to 3, with V trimmed by 3 bases and J by 3 bases. The CDR3 starts with the cysteine, ends with the phenylalanine, and has 15 residues. Only the CDR3 region is kept as DNA, spanning 45 bases read in frame from base 1.